Below are 10 T cell receptor beta chains sequenced from a single sample in a study of shared clonotypes between healthy human individuals (dated by TCRdb to the early 2020s). For the CD8 naive samples, CD45RO-negative cells were positively selected for CCR7, yielding a CD45RA+CCR7+ population from which TemRA cells were excluded. Library method: the immunoSEQ multiplex PCR assay. TCRdb mirrors the immuneACCESS table, restricted to in-frame sequences. Some clones are absent from its copies; in checked studies, under half trace to an unresolved V gene, and the reason for the others is unknown. Present in this sample are some 2 million clones, less than 95% of which were seen just once. The top ten hold 1.1% of the sample. The sample consisted of naive CD8+ T cells sorted from blood. Sample cell subset or site, as interpreted from the label and publication: CD45RA+CCR7+. Every receptor here comes from a man aged 18-30 years in good health.

The chain uses TRBV12-5 and TRBJ1-2, with D perhaps matching TRBD1 (6 bases). The CDR3 consists of 14 residues. Trimming took off 6 bases at V and 4 bases at J, with 15 bases between the two ends. Germline-derived CDR1 and CDR2 are LGHNT and FRNRAP. CDR3 sequence: CASGTGTSCYGYTF. CDR3 nucleotides: TGTGCTAGTGGCACAGGGACTTCTTGCTATGGCTACACCTTC.

The chain combines TRBV2 with TRBJ2-7; D is possibly TRBD2 (6 bases). V was cut by 9 bases and J by 2 bases, with 14 bases left in between. Germline V gene data show CDR1 as SNHLY and CDR2 as FYNNEI. This CDR3 has 13 residues. In nucleotides, the CDR3 is TGTGCCAGTCGGGGACTCCCGACCTACGAGCAGTACTTC. This codes for CASRGLPTYEQYF.

CDR3 bases: TGTGCCAGCTCACCGGGACTGAAAAACATTCAGTACTTC. Its translation: CASSPGLKNIQYF. This chain uses TRBV18 with TRBJ2-4; D is perhaps TRBD2 (6 bases). Germline V gene data show CDR1 as KGHSH and CDR2 as LQKENI. Trimming left V 3 bases short and J 4 bases short, with 7 bases between. CDR3 size: 13 residues. Together with reference TRBV18 and TRBJ2-4, the CDR3 gives the full variable domain: NAGVMQNPRHLVRRRGQEARLRCSPMKGHSHVYWYRQLPEEGLKFMVYLQKENIIDESGMPKERFSAEFPKEGPSILRIQQVVRGDSAAYFCASSPGLKNIQYFGAGTRLSVL.

V is TRBV6-6 and J is TRBJ2-7, with D tentatively TRBD1 or TRBD2 (5 bases each). Germline lookup yields CDR1 MNHNY and CDR2 SVGAGI (reference sequence). This CDR3 is 14 amino acids long. The ends were cut back, 5 bases at V and 6 bases at J, with 17 bases in the middle. The DNA for the CDR3 is TGTGCCAGCAGTGCCCCCGGGGCCTTCTCCGAGCAGTACTTC. Amino acids: CASSAPGAFSEQYF.

This chain uses TRBV10-2 with TRBJ2-1; 11 bases are shared with TRBD2. V shed 0 bases, J shed 8 bases, and the junction held 3 bases outside the gene matches. This CDR3 has 15 residues. In germline, CDR1 is WSHSY, CDR2 SAAADI. The CDR3 is CASSESSGGADEQFF. The CDR3 nucleotides are TGCGCCAGCAGTGAGTCTAGCGGGGGGGCTGATGAGCAGTTCTTC.

The chain carries TRBV6-5 and TRBJ2-7, with 7 bases matching TRBD1. V lost 2 bases to trimming and J lost 4 bases; unmatched junction nucleotides: 5. The CDR3 totals 14 residues. The germline V gene encodes CDR1 MNHEY and CDR2 SVGAGI. The CDR3 spells CASSYGTDNYEQYF. For the CDR3, the DNA is TGTGCCAGCAGTTACGGGACAGATAATTACGAGCAGTACTTC.

J is TRBJ1-1 and V is TRBV7-2, with D unresolved. This CDR3 is built from 12 residues. V lost 2 bases to trimming and J lost 5 bases, with 6 bases between them. Germline loops: CDR1 SGHTA, CDR2 FQGNSA. For the CDR3, the DNA is TGTGCCAGCAGCTTATTTGCTACTGAAGCTTTCTTT. Protein sequence: CASSLFATEAFF.

The chain uses TRBV13 and TRBJ2-3; 10 bases fit TRBD2. The CDR3 has 17 residues. V dropped 5 bases and J dropped 0; count of bases not matched to a gene: 8. Germline CDR1 PRHDT, CDR2 FYEKMQ (reference sequence). CDR3 in DNA: TGTGCCAGCAGCATCGTACTAGCGGGAAGTAGCACAGATACGCAGTATTTT. This translates into CASSIVLAGSSTDTQYF.

The J gene is TRBJ2-7, the V gene TRBV7-9; 10 positions agree with TRBD2. The germline CDR1 and CDR2 sequences are SEHNR and FQNEAQ (reference sequence). The CDR3 spans 16 residues. J lost 0 bases, V lost 6 bases, and 8 bases had no gene match. DNA of the CDR3: TGTGCCAGCAGTCAGCCGTTAGCGGGAGGCTCCTACGAGCAGTACTTC. Encoded protein: CASSQPLAGGSYEQYF. The full variable domain, its missing parts supplied by reference TRBV7-9 and TRBJ2-7, is DTGVSQNPRHKITKRGQNVTFRCDPISEHNRLYWYRQTLGQGPEFLTYFQNEAQLEKSRLLSDRFSAERPKGSFSTLEIQRTEQGDSAMYLCASSQPLAGGSYEQYFGPGTRLTVT.

The rearrangement links TRBV10-3 to TRBJ1-1; a possible D gene is TRBD1 (5 bases). Per germline, CDR1 ENHRY and CDR2 SYGVKD. V lost 3 bases to trimming and J lost 1 base, with 9 bases between them. The CDR3 is 14 amino acids. The CDR3 loop is CAISDSGQNTEAFF. CDR3 DNA sequence: TGTGCCATCAGTGACTCGGGGCAGAACACTGAAGCTTTCTTT.